The entry that follows covers one T cell receptor beta chain sequence. Which antigen it targets is not known. The record has no base qualities; no much larger clone is one base away. This specimen's time point label, interpreted: baseline before first vaccination. Samples from vaccinated people were obtained from the UK trials COV001 and COV002, which included a single-blind randomized controlled phase 2/3 trial of AZD1222 (ChAdOx1 nCoV-19) in healthy adults. For TCRbeta chain sequencing, PBMC samples were collected from trial participants at day 0 and at day 28 after the second dose. Per the germline V gene (reference sequence), LNHDA is the CDR1 and SQIVND is the CDR2. At the junction V is shortened by 5 bases and J by 0 bases, with 8 bases in between. From its cysteine to its phenylalanine, the CDR3 spans 14 amino acids. Solely the CDR3 DNA is kept, with 42 bases framed from the first base. The entry originates in a study of T cell responses to AZD1222 COVID-19 vaccine (dated by TCRdb to the early 2020s). Looking at the study overall: AZD1222 recipients whose second dose came at about 4 weeks and those whose second dose came at about 12 weeks were combined into one group, since spike-specific TCR depth and breadth did not differ between the two schedules. TCR sequencing was performed for roughly 250 trial participants, of whom roughly 200 were given two doses of AZD1222 and some 25 were given two doses of MenACWY control vaccine. Trial participants were enrolled by age into 18-55, 56-69 and 70-plus year subgroups, with around 140, 26 and 57 TCR-sequenced participants respectively.

The CDR3 regions of human TCRbeta chains were analyzed by immunosequencing. Per the original workflow: TCRs in the repertoires were compared against a reference library of SARS-CoV-2-specific TCRs that had been generated with the MIRA antigen-specificity platform. Breadth was defined as the fraction of unique TCRs that were SARS-CoV-2-associated. Depth was defined as the fraction of total T cells that were SARS-CoV-2-associated. Using the MIRA data, each spike-specific TCR was mapped to the spike region that the TCR reacts to and placed in a CD4 or CD8 class. Log10-transformed breadth and depth values were compared by one-way ANOVA with Sidak's multiple comparisons tests. TCRdb took this table from immuneACCESS and kept in-frame rearrangements with V and J called. Such tables lack part of the clones; where checked against another copy, unresolved V genes explain under half of the gap, and the rest is unexplained. For V, J and clone size, that table is used; D and trimming come from the DNA. The sample has some 91,000 clones on record, about 89% of them singletons. The ten largest make up over 2% of the sample.

Paper-wide results and their limitations: No day 14 peak-response samples were available, so repertoires were characterized only after the peak T cell response. CD4 TCRs associated with the vaccine covered the entire spike protein, and the dominant responses were in regions 160-218 and 743-854. Nearly half of unique spike-specific TCRs reportedly recognized epitopes outside regions mutated in the B.1.351 and B.1.1.7 variants. Most participants were white British and females outnumbered males, and the authors suggested that clonal diversity may have been underestimated. After two AZD1222 doses, spike-specific TCR breadth and depth were significantly higher than at day 0 and than in MenACWY recipients. In the small 56-69-year group, the increase in depth fell short of significance, most likely because of low power. Conclusions about previously exposed vaccinees are limited because only 6 or 7 AZD1222 recipients were SARS-CoV-2 seropositive at baseline.

The chain is made from TRBV19 and TRBJ1-3; no D gene is confidently identified. The clonotype was recovered from an adult in good health. Sequenced material: peripheral blood, taken on day 0 of AZD1222 vaccination. In nucleotide form, the sequence is TGTGCCAGTAGTGACACCATCTCTGGAAACACCATATATTTT. Its product reads: CASSDTISGNTIYF. The entire variable domain, with the stretches around the CDR3 drawn from the reference TRBV19 and TRBJ1-3 proteins, is DGGITQSPKYLFRKEGQNVTLSCEQNLNHDAMYWYRQDPGQGLRLIYYSQIVNDFQKGDIAEGYSVSREKKESFPLTVTSAQKNPTAFYLCASSDTISGNTIYFGEGSWLTVV.